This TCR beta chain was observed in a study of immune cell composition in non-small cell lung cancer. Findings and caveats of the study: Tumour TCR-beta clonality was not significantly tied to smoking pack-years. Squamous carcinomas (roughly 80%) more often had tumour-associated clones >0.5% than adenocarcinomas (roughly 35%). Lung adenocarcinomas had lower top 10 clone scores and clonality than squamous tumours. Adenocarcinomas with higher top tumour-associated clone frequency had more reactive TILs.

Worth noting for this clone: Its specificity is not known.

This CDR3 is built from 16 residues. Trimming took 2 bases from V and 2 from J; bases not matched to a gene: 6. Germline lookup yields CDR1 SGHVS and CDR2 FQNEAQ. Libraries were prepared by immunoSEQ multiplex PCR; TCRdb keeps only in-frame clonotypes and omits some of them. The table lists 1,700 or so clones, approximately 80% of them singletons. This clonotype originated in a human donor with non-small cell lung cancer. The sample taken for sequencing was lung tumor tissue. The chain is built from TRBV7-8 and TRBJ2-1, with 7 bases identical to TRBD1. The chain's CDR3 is CASSLPDRATYNEQFF. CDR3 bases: TGTGCCAGCAGCTTACCCGACAGGGCTACCTACAATGAGCAGTTCTTC. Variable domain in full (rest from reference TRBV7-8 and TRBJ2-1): GAGVSQSPRYKVAKRGQDVALRCDPISGHVSLFWYQQALGQGPEFLTYFQNEAQLDKSGLPSDRFFAERPEGSVSTLKIQRTQQEDSAVYLCASSLPDRATYNEQFFGPGTRLTVL.